A single sample gave rise to the 6 T cell receptor beta chains below, sequenced in a study of blood T cell repertoires in COVID-19. Some clones are missing from TCRdb's copy, which holds only in-frame ones; the method was immunoSEQ multiplex PCR. The sample holds about 73,000 clones, approximately 83% seen once. The source material was peripheral blood. The receptors stem from a woman aged 55-69 years with acute or convalescent COVID-19.

The chain joins TRBV27 to TRBJ1-5; perhaps TRBD1 as D (6 bases). The CDR3 runs 16 residues. Trimming removed 4 bases at V and 0 bases at J, with 13 bases between. CDR1 and CDR2 from the germline V gene are MNHEY and SMNVEV (reference sequence). The CDR3 DNA follows: TGTGCCAGCAGTTCCAATTACAGGGATAGCAATCAGCCCCAGCATTTT. Its translation is CASSSNYRDSNQPQHF.

CDR3 in amino acids: CASSQRTVGNTIYF. Here the CDR3 DNA reads TGTGCCAGCAGCCAACGGACTGTCGGAAACACCATATATTTT. The chain joins TRBV4-2 to TRBJ1-3; unclear D gene. Trimming removed 2 bases at V and 4 bases at J, with 9 bases between. The CDR3 is made up of 14 amino acids. Germline CDR1 is LGHNA and CDR2 is YNFKEQ.

The chain employs TRBV11-2 and TRBJ2-1; 8 bases map to TRBD2. CDR3 length: 19 amino acids. The J segment lost 2 bases and the V segment lost 0 bases, leaving 12 bases of the junction unmatched. CDR1 and CDR2 (germline): SGHAT, FQNNGV. The CDR3 nucleotides are TGTGCCAGCAGCTTAGATTTTGTCCTCCGGCGGGGGGCCTACAATGAGCAGTTCTTC. Protein sequence: CASSLDFVLRRGAYNEQFF.

This clone was counted between two and nine times. The gene calls are TRBV6-1 and TRBJ1-3; D perhaps matches TRBD1 (5 bases). CDR1 and CDR2 (germline): MNHNS, SASEGT. V lost 4 bases and J 4 bases, leaving 17 bases between the germline ends. The CDR3 covers 16 residues. The CDR3 region is CASSVRQFGSGNTIYF. The CDR3, as DNA: TGTGCCAGCAGTGTAAGACAGTTCGGCTCCGGAAACACCATATATTTT.

The chain links TRBV19 to TRBJ1-3, with D unresolved. Germline V gene lookup returns CDR1 LNHDA and CDR2 SQIVND (reference sequence). This CDR3 comprises 12 residues. The V end was cut by 3 bases, the J end by 8 bases, with 8 bases between. The CDR3 loop reads CASSIGGYTIYF. DNA for the CDR3: TGTGCCAGTAGTATCGGAGGGTACACCATATATTTT. Full variable domain (outside the CDR3, taken from reference TRBV19 and TRBJ1-3): DGGITQSPKYLFRKEGQNVTLSCEQNLNHDAMYWYRQDPGQGLRLIYYSQIVNDFQKGDIAEGYSVSREKKESFPLTVTSAQKNPTAFYLCASSIGGYTIYFGEGSWLTVV.

The chain recombines TRBV11-3 with TRBJ2-7; D remains ambiguous. The ends were cut back, 1 base at V and 5 bases at J, with 9 bases in the middle. Germline V CDR1 and CDR2: SGHNT, YENEEA. The CDR3 runs to 13 residues. The CDR3 region has the DNA TGTGCCAGCAGCTTAGGGCCTGCGGACGAGCAGTACTTC. Its protein is CASSLGPADEQYF.